Below, 3 T cell receptor beta chains from the same sample are listed, as sequenced in a study of neurological immune-mediated disorders. One entry per CDR3 protein, called by TCRdb with MiXCR from the 5' RACE reads. In the table there are tens of thousands of distinct CDR3 sequences, about 4% of which are singletons. Specimen: PBMCs. Every receptor here comes from a man younger than 45 with multiple sclerosis.

This clonotype has at least ten counts. The rearrangement uses TRBV6-5 and TRBJ1-4; 7 bases are a match to TRBD1. Germline-derived CDR1 and CDR2 are MNHEY and SVGAGI. The CDR3 is made up of 15 amino acids. The J segment lost 7 bases and the V segment lost 3 bases, leaving 8 bases of the junction unmatched. The chain's CDR3 is CASSYSLRGSEKLFF. Written as DNA, the CDR3 is TGTGCCAGCAGTTATAGCCTCAGGGGGAGTGAAAAACTGTTTTTT.

In this sample, this clonotype turned up a few times. A clone one base away is much larger, so this may be a read error. The CDR3 end shows no conserved phenylalanine or tryptophan, and so a read error is likely. The CDR3 sequence is CSATESSTGNTIYI. CDR3 DNA: TGCAGTGCTACCGAAAGCTCTACTGGAAACACCATATATATT. The genes are TRBV20-1 and TRBJ1-3; D remains unclear. CDR1 is DFQATT, CDR2 SNEGSKA, per germline (reference sequence). The ends were cut back, 4 bases at V and 2 bases at J, with 12 bases in the middle. This CDR3 spans 14 amino acids.

This clonotype was recorded at least ten times. The J gene is TRBJ1-1, the V gene TRBV5-8, with 7 bases matching TRBD1. Unmatched junction bases numbered 7, after V lost 4 bases and J lost 4 bases. The CDR3 length is 14 residues. The germline V gene has CDR1 SGHTS and CDR2 YDEGEE. The DNA for the CDR3 is TGTGCCAGCAGCCGTTCTGGGACAGCCACTGAAGCTTTCTTT. Amino acids: CASSRSGTATEAFF.